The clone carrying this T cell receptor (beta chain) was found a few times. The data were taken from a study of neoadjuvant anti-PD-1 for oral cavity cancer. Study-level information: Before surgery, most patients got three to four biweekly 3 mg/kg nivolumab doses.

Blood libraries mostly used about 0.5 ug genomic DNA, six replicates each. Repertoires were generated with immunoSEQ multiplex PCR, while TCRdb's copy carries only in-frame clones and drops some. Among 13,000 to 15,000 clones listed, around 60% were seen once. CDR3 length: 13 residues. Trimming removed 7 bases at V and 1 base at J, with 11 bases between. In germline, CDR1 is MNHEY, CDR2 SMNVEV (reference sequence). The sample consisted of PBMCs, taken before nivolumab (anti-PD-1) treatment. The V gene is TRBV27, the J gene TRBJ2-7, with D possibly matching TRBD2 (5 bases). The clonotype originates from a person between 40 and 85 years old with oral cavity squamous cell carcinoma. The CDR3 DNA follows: TGTGCCAGCAAGGCCGGGATTTCCTACGAGCAGTACTTC. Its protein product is CASKAGISYEQYF.